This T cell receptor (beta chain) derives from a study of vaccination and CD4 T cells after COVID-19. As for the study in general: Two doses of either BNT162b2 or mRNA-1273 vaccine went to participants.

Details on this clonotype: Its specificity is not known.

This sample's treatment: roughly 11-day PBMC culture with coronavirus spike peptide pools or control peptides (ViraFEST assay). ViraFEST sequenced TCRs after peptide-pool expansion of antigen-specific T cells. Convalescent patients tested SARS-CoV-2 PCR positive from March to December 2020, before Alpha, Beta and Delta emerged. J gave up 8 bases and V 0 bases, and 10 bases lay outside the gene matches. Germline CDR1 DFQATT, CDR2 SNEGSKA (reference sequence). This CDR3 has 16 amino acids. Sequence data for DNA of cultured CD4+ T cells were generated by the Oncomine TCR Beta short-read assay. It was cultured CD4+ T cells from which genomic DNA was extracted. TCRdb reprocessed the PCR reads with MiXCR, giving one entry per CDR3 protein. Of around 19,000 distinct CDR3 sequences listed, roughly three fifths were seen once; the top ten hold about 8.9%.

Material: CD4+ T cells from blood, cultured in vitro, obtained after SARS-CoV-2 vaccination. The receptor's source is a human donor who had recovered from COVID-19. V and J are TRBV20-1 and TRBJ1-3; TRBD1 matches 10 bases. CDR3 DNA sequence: TGCAGTGCTAGAGATCCCGGACAGGGGGTGCGAGACACCATATATTTT. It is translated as CSARDPGQGVRDTIYF.